This entry lists 30 T cell receptor beta chains sequenced from one sample in a study of regulatory T cells in long-lasting Graves disease. Through Arm-PCR of CDR3 regions and iRepertoire HTBI primers, TCR beta libraries were built. TCRdb re-called the multiplex PCR reads through MiXCR, storing one row per CDR3 protein. Here the sample spans around 400,000 distinct CDR3 sequences, over 12% being singletons. Time point of the sample: newly diagnosed GD, antithyroid drugs for less than 3 months. Researchers made the TCR library from RNA that was extracted from PBMCs. These records were also assigned to another study, of T cells in Graves' hyperthyroidism and ophthalmopathy.

The sample was peripheral blood mononuclear cells (PBMCs), taken at new diagnosis, from a patient treated with antithyroid drugs. These receptors were collected from a woman aged 40 to 50 with Graves disease.

This clonotype has at least ten counts. The genes are TRBV6-2 or TRBV6-3 and TRBJ2-1, with 9 positions matching TRBD1. The CDR3 is made up of 16 amino acids. Germline CDR1 MNHEY, CDR2 SVGEGT. V dropped 7 bases and J dropped 4; count of bases not matched to a gene: 11. The CDR3 region is CASNRDRVVPYNEQFF. The CDR3 nucleotides are TGTGCCAGCAATCGGGACAGGGTGGTTCCTTACAATGAGCAGTTCTTC.

As for this clonotype: With a much larger clone just one base away, this may be a read error. J is TRBJ1-3 and V is TRBV12-3 or TRBV12-4; 11 nucleotides align to TRBD1. This CDR3 spans 16 amino acids. CDR3 sequence (DNA): TGTGCCTGCAGTTTCGGGACAGGGGGTTCTGGAAACACCATATATTTT. This codes for CACSFGTGGSGNTIYF.

This clonotype was seen at least ten times. The chain joins TRBV12-3 or TRBV12-4 to TRBJ2-3; 10 positions match TRBD2. The CDR3 extends over 14 amino acids. J lost 8 bases, V lost 6 bases, and 8 bases had no gene match. Written as DNA, the CDR3 is TGTGCCAGCAGACCGGGACTAGCGACTCGTACGCAGTATTTT. Translated, it gives CASRPGLATRTQYF.

About this clonotype: A read error may account for a junction end that differs from germline. The chain carries TRBV29-1 and TRBJ1-1; 8 bases line up with TRBD1. The CDR3 totals 12 residues. Germline CDR1 reads SQVTM; CDR2 reads ANQGSEA. The CDR3 nucleotides are TGCAGCGTGGAAGACAGGGGCTCTGAAGCTTTCTTT. It translates to CSVEDRGSEAFF.

This clonotype appeared many times. The chain carries TRBV28 and TRBJ1-1; a possible D gene is TRBD1 (6 bases). V lost 5 bases to trimming and J lost 1 base, with 11 bases between them. The CDR3 loop spans 14 amino acids. Germline lookup yields CDR1 MDHEN and CDR2 SYDVKM. CDR3 coding DNA: TGTGCCAGCAGTATCGTACAGGGGAACACTGAAGCTTTCTTT. This translates into CASSIVQGNTEAFF.

This clonotype was detected ten times or more. J is TRBJ2-3 and V is TRBV29-1; the D is unclear. This CDR3 is 14 amino acids long. The V gene's germline CDR1 is SQVTM and CDR2 ANQGSEA. Trimming shortened V by 6 bases and J by 1 base, and 14 bases separated the two germline ends. This CDR3 is CSVNSGGGTDTQYF. For the CDR3, the DNA is TGCAGCGTCAATTCGGGTGGGGGCACAGATACGCAGTATTTT.

Ten or more counts support this clonotype. The J gene is TRBJ2-2, the V gene TRBV7-6; 7 bases are a match to TRBD2. The CDR3 is 17 amino acids. CDR1 is SGHVS and CDR2 is FNYEAQ in the germline V gene. J lost 2 bases, V lost 4 bases, and 10 bases had no gene match. CDR3 amino acids: CASSWGRRETNTGELFF. The CDR3 DNA reads as TGTGCCAGCAGCTGGGGGAGGCGGGAGACAAACACCGGGGAGCTGTTTTTT.

The V gene is TRBV9, the J gene TRBJ2-1; D gene unclear. CDR3 size: 18 residues. CDR1 is SGDLS and CDR2 is YYNGEE in the germline V gene. V lost 1 base and J 0 bases, leaving 17 bases between the germline ends. This CDR3 is CASSVSGSLQSSYNEQFF. The CDR3 nucleotides read TGTGCCAGCAGCGTATCCGGGTCCCTTCAAAGCTCCTACAATGAGCAGTTCTTC.

This clonotype was detected only a few times. This chain links TRBV4-1 with TRBJ1-5, with 8 bases lining up with TRBD1. In germline, CDR1 is MGHRA, CDR2 YSYEKL. Unmatched junction bases numbered 4, after V lost 1 base and J lost 5 bases. CDR3 length: 15 residues. The CDR3 DNA reads as TGCGCCAGCAGCCAAGGGACAGGGCAGGATCAGCCCCAGCATTTT. Translation: CASSQGTGQDQPQHF.

This clonotype was observed a handful of times. The chain uses TRBV28 and TRBJ1-2; D may be TRBD1 (6 bases). This CDR3 has 16 amino acids. Trimming took 3 bases from V and 6 from J, leaving 20 bases between them. The germline V gene encodes CDR1 MDHEN and CDR2 SYDVKM. CDR3: CASSFQQGANINGYTF. For the CDR3, the DNA is TGTGCCAGCAGTTTTCAACAGGGCGCGAACATAAATGGCTACACCTTC.

This clonotype has only a few counts. The chain combines TRBV20-1 with TRBJ2-5; 7 bases are a match to TRBD1. Germline V gene lookup returns CDR1 DFQATT and CDR2 SNEGSKA (reference sequence). The V gene end was trimmed by 5 bases and the J gene end by 0 bases; junction bases not matched to a gene: 9. The CDR3 has 15 amino acids. The CDR3 sequence: CSAFPTDRYQETQYF. For the CDR3, the DNA is TGCAGTGCTTTTCCGACGGACAGGTACCAAGAGACCCAGTACTTC.

Ten or more counts support this clonotype. The chain recombines TRBV11-3 with TRBJ2-5; D gene ambiguous. The germline gives CDR1 SGHNT, CDR2 YENEEA. The CDR3 has 12 amino acids. Trimming pared 6 bases from V and 7 bases from J, leaving 12 bases between. DNA of the CDR3: TGTGCCAGCAGTCATGATACTGCGACCCAGTACTTC. Translated: CASSHDTATQYF. The full variable domain, in which reference TRBV11-3 and TRBJ2-5 provide the parts outside the CDR3, is EAGVVQSPRYKIIEKKQPVAFWCNPISGHNTLYWYLQNLGQGPELLIRYENEEAVDDSQLPKDRFSAERLKGVDSTLKIQPAELGDSAVYLCASSHDTATQYFGPGTRLLVL.

The table lists this clonotype with many counts. This rearrangement joins TRBV28 to TRBJ2-5; possible D gene TRBD1, 6 bases. Germline CDR1 and CDR2: MDHEN and SYDVKM. V shed 11 bases and J shed 2 bases, with 18 bases lying between them. The CDR3 contains 14 residues. CDR3 loop: CAVSLSDSQETQYF. In nucleotides, the CDR3 is TGTGCCGTTTCCCTCTCGGACAGTCAAGAGACCCAGTACTTC.

The chain has TRBV19 and TRBJ1-4, with D uncertain. V gave up 0 bases and J gave up 7 bases, with 6 bases separating them. Germline loops: CDR1 LNHDA, CDR2 SQIVND (reference sequence). The CDR3 length is 13 residues. Here the CDR3 reads CASSIDLAEKLFF. CDR3 nucleotide sequence: TGTGCCAGTAGTATAGATCTCGCTGAAAAACTGTTTTTT.

The genes are TRBV30 and TRBJ2-1; the match to TRBD2 covers 8 bases. CDR3 length: 15 amino acids. The V gene end was trimmed by 0 bases and the J gene end by 7 bases; junction bases not matched to a gene: 8. Germline CDR1 and CDR2: GTSNPN and SVGIG (reference sequence). CDR3 bases: TGTGCCTGGAGTGTACTGAGCGGGAGTATGAATGAGCAGTTCTTC. It translates to CAWSVLSGSMNEQFF. The full variable domain, its missing parts supplied by reference TRBV30 and TRBJ2-1, is SQTIHQWPATLVQPVGSPLSLECTVEGTSNPNLYWYRQAAGRGLQLLFYSVGIGQISSEVPQNLSASRPQDRQFILSSKKLLLSDSGFYLCAWSVLSGSMNEQFFGPGTRLTVL.

This clonotype has just a few counts. The chain joins TRBV28 to TRBJ2-4; 10 nucleotides match TRBD2. The length of the CDR3 is 18 residues. V shed 6 bases and J 3 bases; nucleotides not matched to a gene: 14. Looked up from germline, CDR1 is MDHEN and CDR2 is SYDVKM. The CDR3 bases are TGTGCCAGCAGCCTTGGAGCCGGGACTAGCGAAGACAAAAACATTCAGTACTTC. It specifies CASSLGAGTSEDKNIQYF.

The sample holds a few counts of this clonotype. The gene calls are TRBV18 and TRBJ1-1; tentative D call: TRBD1 (5 bases). Trimming took 6 bases from V and 2 from J, leaving 10 bases between them. This CDR3 is built from 13 residues. The germline V gene encodes CDR1 KGHSH and CDR2 LQKENI. Here the CDR3 reads CASSQQDNTEAFF. CDR3 coding DNA: TGTGCCAGCTCCCAACAGGATAACACTGAAGCTTTCTTT. The whole variable domain, remainder taken from reference TRBV18 and TRBJ1-1, is NAGVMQNPRHLVRRRGQEARLRCSPMKGHSHVYWYRQLPEEGLKFMVYLQKENIIDESGMPKERFSAEFPKEGPSILRIQQVVRGDSAAYFCASSQQDNTEAFFGQGTRLTVV.

The chain is built from TRBV10-3 and TRBJ1-6, with D hard to call. V was shortened by 6 bases and J by 4 bases, with 10 bases between the two germline ends. The CDR3 is 14 amino acids. Germline V gene lookup returns CDR1 ENHRY and CDR2 SYGVKD. The CDR3 region has the DNA TGTGCCATCAGAGAAAATATTTATAATTCACCCCTCCACTTT. Translating it yields CAIRENIYNSPLHF.

The table lists this clonotype with many counts. The chain has TRBV10-3 and TRBJ1-1; weak D call: TRBD1 (5 bases). Germline V gene data show CDR1 as ENHRY and CDR2 as SYGVKD. This CDR3 comprises 13 residues. V was shortened by 11 bases and J by 5 bases, with 18 bases between the two germline ends. Written as DNA, the CDR3 is TGTGCCTCTGACCGGGACGGAGGAACTGAAGCTTTCTTT. This codes for CASDRDGGTEAFF.

The rearrangement uses TRBV20-1 and TRBJ2-3; D possibly corresponds to TRBD2 (7 bases). Trimming took 7 bases from V and 5 from J, leaving 16 bases between them. The CDR3 consists of 13 residues. Germline V lookup: CDR1 DFQATT, CDR2 SNEGSKA (reference sequence). The CDR3 region has the DNA TGCAGTGGGGGGGGGGCGCGGGAAGATACGCAGTATTTT. Protein product: CSGGGAREDTQYF.

Many counts were recorded for this clonotype. CDR3 DNA sequence: TGTGCCACCCAGGAGGCGGGAGGGCTTTACAATGAGCAGTTCTTC. It is translated as CATQEAGGLYNEQFF. This chain uses TRBV2 with TRBJ2-1; 9 bases map to TRBD2. Germline CDR1 reads SNHLY; CDR2 reads FYNNEI. The CDR3 runs 15 residues. V lost 10 bases and J lost 4; bases outside the gene matches: 11.

The V gene is TRBV20-1, the J gene TRBJ1-2, with 7 bases aligning to TRBD1. V was clipped by 6 bases and J by 4 bases; unmatched bases: 8. CDR3 size: 13 residues. Looked up from germline, CDR1 is DFQATT and CDR2 is SNEGSKA (reference sequence). The CDR3 region is CSANQGEGYGYTF. The CDR3 coding sequence is TGCAGTGCCAATCAGGGGGAAGGCTATGGCTACACCTTC.

This clonotype was recorded at least ten times. The gene calls are TRBV3-1 and TRBJ2-3, with 7 bases that match TRBD2. The V and J ends lost 1 base and 1 base, in that order; junction bases with no gene match: 2. In germline, CDR1 is LGHDT, CDR2 YNNKEL (reference sequence). The CDR3 has 15 amino acids. CDR3 in amino acids: CASSQAGGGTDTQYF. In nucleotides, the CDR3 is TGTGCCAGCAGCCAAGCGGGAGGAGGCACAGATACGCAGTATTTT.

Of note for this clonotype: One base separates it from a far larger clone, so it is likely a read error. V is TRBV2 and J is TRBJ2-5; D is ambiguous. Trimming left V 2 bases short and J 11 bases short, with 21 bases between. The CDR3 runs 15 residues. CDR1 and CDR2 from the germline V gene are SNHLY and FYNNEI. CDR3 DNA: TGTGCCAGCAGTGAAAACCGCCAGCACTACAATGAGCAGTACTTC. Protein: CASSENRQHYNEQYF. The entire variable domain, with the rest obtained from reference TRBV2 and TRBJ2-5, is as follows: EPEVTQTPSHQVTQMGQEVILRCVPISNHLYFYWYRQILGQKVEFLVSFYNNEISEKSEIFDDQFSVERPDGSNFTLKIRSTKLEDSAMYFCASSENRQHYNEQYFGPGTRLLVL.

The chain carries TRBV2 and TRBJ1-1; 8 bases are shared with TRBD1. Trimming removed 10 bases from V and 4 bases from J; junction bases left unmatched: 8. CDR1 and CDR2 (germline): SNHLY, FYNNEI. This CDR3 spans 13 amino acids. CDR3 sequence reads: CAKGQGGSTEAFF. CDR3 nucleotide sequence: TGTGCCAAAGGACAGGGAGGTAGCACTGAAGCTTTCTTT.

The sample holds a few counts of this clonotype. The CDR3 reads CASSLNGGPEQYF. The CDR3 DNA sequence: TGCGCCAGCAGCTTGAACGGGGGACCCGAGCAGTACTTC. This chain links TRBV5-1 with TRBJ2-7; TRBD2 might be the D (6 bases). The V and J ends lost 1 base and 6 bases respectively, with 11 bases between them. Looked up from germline, CDR1 is SGHRS and CDR2 is YFSETQ. CDR3 length: 13 residues.

This clonotype was seen repeatedly, ten times or more. This chain connects TRBV24-1 to TRBJ2-1; TRBD2 might be the D (6 bases). Trimming took 2 bases from V and 0 from J, leaving 7 bases between them. Germline CDR1 KGHDR, CDR2 SFDVKD. CDR3 length equals 15 residues. CDR3 coding DNA: TGTGCCACCAGTGATTCTAGCGTCTCCTACAATGAGCAGTTCTTC. Amino acids: CATSDSSVSYNEQFF.

The chain has TRBV27 and TRBJ1-5, with D perhaps matching TRBD1 (5 bases). V gave up 2 bases and J gave up 1 base, with 9 bases separating them. CDR3 size: 15 residues. CDR1 and CDR2 from the germline V gene are MNHEY and SMNVEV (reference sequence). In DNA form, the CDR3 reads TGTGCCAGCAGTTTAGGGGGTTGGAGCAATCAGCCCCAGCATTTT. It specifies CASSLGGWSNQPQHF.

This clonotype was detected many times. This chain uses TRBV2 with TRBJ2-2, with a possible D match to TRBD2 (6 bases). Germline lookup yields CDR1 SNHLY and CDR2 FYNNEI. V was trimmed by 7 bases and J by 5 bases, leaving 14 bases between them. The CDR3 covers 14 residues. In nucleotides, the CDR3 is TGTGCCAGCATTGGGACGCGGGGTACCGGGGAGCTGTTTTTT. This encodes CASIGTRGTGELFF.

V gene TRBV3-1 combines with J gene TRBJ1-6; 7 bases fit TRBD1. The trim removed 3 bases at V and 6 bases at J, leaving 2 bases unmatched. Germline lookup yields CDR1 LGHDT and CDR2 YNNKEL (reference sequence). The CDR3 totals 14 residues. In nucleotides, the CDR3 is TGTGCCAGCAGCCACAGGGACAGTAATTCACCCCTCCACTTT. Translating it yields CASSHRDSNSPLHF.